This passage covers 27 T cell receptor beta chains from one sample sequenced in a study of blood T cell repertoires in COVID-19. Clones were sequenced by immunoSEQ multiplex PCR, and TCRdb holds only the in-frame ones, with some missing. The table records under 150,000 clones, roughly 84% of them present only once. Sample: peripheral blood. These receptors came from a man between 60 and 70 years old with acute or convalescent COVID-19.

This clone was counted a single time. The V gene is TRBV2, the J gene TRBJ1-1; D is unresolved. The CDR3 totals 11 residues. With 5 bases removed from V and 7 bases from J, the gap between germline ends came to 8 bases. Germline loops: CDR1 SNHLY, CDR2 FYNNEI. The CDR3 DNA reads TGTGCCAGCAGTTTAAAATATGAAGCTTTCTTT. It is translated as CASSLKYEAFF.

V is TRBV6-5 and J is TRBJ2-5, with D possibly being TRBD1 (8 bases). Germline assignment: CDR1 MNHEY and CDR2 SVGAGI. V was clipped by 7 bases and J by 1 base, with 16 bases between them. The CDR3 length is 15 residues. CDR3 residues: CASTQGAGVQETQYF. The CDR3 nucleotides read TGTGCCAGCACTCAGGGGGCGGGGGTCCAAGAGACCCAGTACTTC.

Concerning this clone itself: Additional DNA sequences in this sample encode the identical CDR3. The V call is TRBV5-4, the J call TRBJ2-7; 7 nucleotides align to TRBD1. CDR1 and CDR2 from the germline V gene are SGHNT and YYREEE (reference sequence). The CDR3 consists of 14 residues. Trimming cost V 0 bases and J 3 bases; bases outside gene matches: 3. The CDR3 loop reads CASSLGQGSYEQYF. Written as DNA, the CDR3 is TGTGCCAGCAGCTTGGGACAGGGTAGCTACGAGCAGTACTTC.

This clone was picked up one time. The chain has TRBV4-2 and TRBJ2-3; the match to TRBD2 covers 8 bases. After removal of 0 bases from V and 3 bases from J, the junction contained 5 bases not matched to a gene. Germline V gives CDR1 LGHNA, CDR2 YNFKEQ. The CDR3 totals 16 residues. CDR3 in DNA: TGTGCCAGCAGCCAAGATCGGGGCGGGGGGACAGATACGCAGTATTTT. Its translation: CASSQDRGGGTDTQYF.

This clone was counted a few times. V is TRBV20-1 and J is TRBJ2-7, with a tentative D call TRBD2 (6 bases). The V gene's germline CDR1 is DFQATT and CDR2 SNEGSKA (reference sequence). The CDR3 totals 11 residues. V lost 1 base to trimming and J lost 6 bases, with 7 bases between them. The CDR3 reads CSARGGTEQYF. CDR3 bases: TGCAGTGCTAGAGGCGGGACCGAGCAGTACTTC.

CDR3 sequence reads: CAISSGQDSTDTQYF. The CDR3 bases are TGTGCCATCAGCTCGGGACAGGATAGCACAGATACGCAGTATTTT. The chain links TRBV10-3 to TRBJ2-3, with 8 bases aligning to TRBD1. Germline CDR1 ENHRY, CDR2 SYGVKD. This CDR3 spans 15 amino acids. Trimming cost V 6 bases and J 0 bases; bases outside gene matches: 5.

This clone was detected only a few times. This chain joins TRBV5-1 and TRBJ1-1; D is perhaps TRBD1 (6 bases). Trimming stripped 4 bases from V and 4 bases from J, with 14 bases between. CDR3 length equals 14 residues. The germline gives CDR1 SGHRS, CDR2 YFSETQ. CDR3 sequence reads: CASSGDILGTEAFF. DNA of the CDR3: TGCGCCAGCAGCGGGGACATTTTAGGCACTGAAGCTTTCTTT.

The V gene is TRBV4-2, the J gene TRBJ1-2; possibly TRBD1 for D (5 bases). V lost 1 base to trimming and J lost 4 bases, with 13 bases between them. Germline values: CDR1 LGHNA, CDR2 YNFKEQ. The CDR3 length is 15 residues. The CDR3 reads CASSQGGRDIYGYTF. For the CDR3, the DNA is TGTGCCAGCAGCCAAGGGGGCAGAGACATCTATGGCTACACCTTC.

Many counts were recorded for this clone. The rearrangement uses TRBV11-2 and TRBJ2-7; D uncertain. The CDR3 runs 12 residues. Germline V gene data show CDR1 as SGHAT and CDR2 as FQNNGV. Trimming cost V 5 bases and J 5 bases, with 10 bases left between them. CDR3 coding DNA: TGTGCCAGCAGCCTATTGAACGACGAGCAGTACTTC. This gives the protein CASSLLNDEQYF.

The chain has TRBV24-1 and TRBJ1-1; D is uncertain. CDR3 length: 11 residues. The germline V and J ends were trimmed by 2 bases and 6 bases, with 3 bases remaining between them. The V gene's germline CDR1 is KGHDR and CDR2 SFDVKD. The chain's CDR3 is CATSDSAEAFF. CDR3 bases: TGTGCCACCAGTGATTCGGCTGAAGCTTTCTTT.

CDR3 in amino acids: CASSQPSGQGAMNRNEQYF. DNA of the CDR3: TGCGCCAGCAGCCAACCTTCGGGACAGGGGGCCATGAACCGGAACGAGCAGTACTTC. V gene TRBV4-1 combines with J gene TRBJ2-7; 12 bases are shared with TRBD1. V gave up 2 bases and J gave up 5 bases; unmatched junction bases: 16. Germline lookup yields CDR1 MGHRA and CDR2 YSYEKL. The CDR3 has 19 amino acids.

There are a few counts of this clone. CDR3 in amino acids: CASSPRGSVYEQYF. DNA for the CDR3: TGTGCCAGCAGCCCTCGTGGCAGTGTCTACGAGCAGTACTTC. The V call is TRBV27, the J call TRBJ2-7, with unresolved D. With 6 bases removed from V and 3 bases from J, the gap between germline ends came to 15 bases. Germline CDR1 reads MNHEY; CDR2 reads SMNVEV (reference sequence). The CDR3 spans 14 residues.

This sequence joins TRBV27 and TRBJ1-1, with D unresolved. CDR3 length equals 11 residues. V was shortened by 7 bases and J by 4 bases, with 7 bases between the two germline ends. Germline-derived CDR1 and CDR2 are MNHEY and SMNVEV (reference sequence). The CDR3 coding sequence is TGTGCCAGCAAGCGGGGCACTGAAGCTTTCTTT. Residues: CASKRGTEAFF.

V is TRBV10-3 and J is TRBJ2-2; 10 nucleotides match TRBD2. The CDR3 contains 14 residues. V gave up 11 bases and J gave up 3 bases; unmatched junction bases: 6. Germline V lookup: CDR1 ENHRY, CDR2 SYGVKD. The DNA for the CDR3 is TGTGCCTCAAGCGGGGGGGCGGACACCGGGGAGCTGTTTTTT. As protein: CASSGGADTGELFF.

V and J are TRBV5-1 and TRBJ2-4; 10 bases are a match to TRBD1. The CDR3 totals 17 residues. Germline CDR1 SGHRS, CDR2 YFSETQ. Unmatched junction bases numbered 15, after V lost 4 bases and J lost 8 bases. CDR3 in amino acids: CASSDLRQGAVGDIQYF. The DNA of the CDR3 is TGCGCCAGCAGCGACCTACGACAGGGGGCGGTCGGGGACATTCAGTACTTC. Variable domain in full (rest from reference TRBV5-1 and TRBJ2-4): KAGVTQTPRYLIKTRGQQVTLSCSPISGHRSVSWYQQTPGQGLQFLFEYFSETQRNKGNFPGRFSGRQFSNSRSEMNVSTLELGDSALYLCASSDLRQGAVGDIQYFGAGTRLSVL.

This chain joins TRBV4-1 and TRBJ2-7; maybe TRBD2 (7 bases). Germline values: CDR1 MGHRA, CDR2 YSYEKL. The CDR3 totals 14 residues. Trimming pared 0 bases from V and 7 bases from J, leaving 13 bases between. The CDR3 DNA reads TGCGCCAGCAGCCAAGAAGAGGGGGGGAGGGAGCAGTACTTC. It is translated as CASSQEEGGREQYF.

Only a few counts were recorded for this clone. The CDR3 DNA is TGTGCCAGCAACCTCCGGGACAGCAAAAATGAAAAACTGTTTTTT. Protein: CASNLRDSKNEKLFF. The V call is TRBV21-1, the J call TRBJ1-4; the table's D call, TRBD1, has no DNA check behind it. TRBV21-1 is given as a pseudogene. The CDR3 sequence is 15 residues long.

The gene calls are TRBV9 and TRBJ2-5; the match to TRBD1 covers 9 bases. With V trimmed by 4 bases and J by 4 bases, 8 bases remained unmatched. Germline V CDR1 and CDR2: SGDLS, YYNGEE. CDR3 length equals 15 residues. The CDR3 sequence is CASSTRQGDRETQYF. As DNA, the CDR3 is TGTGCCAGCAGCACGCGACAGGGGGACAGAGAGACCCAGTACTTC.

This chain joins TRBV5-1 and TRBJ2-7; 12 bases fit TRBD2. V gave up 4 bases and J gave up 5 bases; unmatched junction bases: 19. CDR1 is SGHRS, CDR2 YFSETQ, per germline. The CDR3 has 19 residues. CDR3 in DNA: TGCGCCAGCAGCCCGAGGGCCCTAGCGGGAGGGCCGCGAGGCCACGAGCAGTACTTC. This sequence encodes CASSPRALAGGPRGHEQYF.

The chain joins TRBV12-5 to TRBJ1-5, with D possibly being TRBD1 (6 bases). The CDR3 is 14 amino acids. V was clipped by 5 bases and J by 1 base, with 9 bases between them. Germline V gene data show CDR1 as LGHNT and CDR2 as FRNRAP. The CDR3 spells CASGPGVSNQPQHF. CDR3 nucleotides: TGTGCTAGTGGTCCAGGGGTAAGCAATCAGCCCCAGCATTTT.

CDR3: CASSFSGRDTGELFF. The CDR3 DNA is TGCGCCAGCAGCTTCAGCGGGAGGGACACCGGGGAGCTGTTTTTT. J is TRBJ2-2 and V is TRBV5-1, with 10 nucleotides matching TRBD2. The CDR3 sequence is 15 residues long. After removal of 2 bases from V and 3 bases from J, the junction contained 1 base not matched to a gene. CDR1 SGHRS and CDR2 YFSETQ come from the germline V gene.

The chain carries TRBV10-3 and TRBJ2-6, with 8 bases lining up with TRBD2. V lost 0 bases, J lost 4 bases, and 8 bases stayed unmatched. The CDR3 is 18 residues long. Germline lookup yields CDR1 ENHRY and CDR2 SYGVKD. The CDR3 protein is CAISESGAGVSGANVLTF. Here the CDR3 DNA reads TGTGCCATCAGTGAGTCAGGAGCGGGAGTTTCCGGGGCCAACGTCCTGACTTTC.

This clone was detected only a few times. V is TRBV7-9 and J is TRBJ2-7; weak D call: TRBD2 (6 bases). CDR3 length equals 15 residues. Trimming shortened V by 5 bases and J by 6 bases, and 20 bases separated the two germline ends. CDR1 and CDR2 (germline): SEHNR, FQNEAQ (reference sequence). The CDR3 DNA sequence: TGTGCCAGCAGCCCCCGGGGTGGGGGGTTTGGCGAGCAGTACTTC. It specifies CASSPRGGGFGEQYF.

The chain couples TRBV10-3 to TRBJ2-1; TRBD1 agrees at 9 bases. This CDR3 has 12 residues. Losses at the gene ends were 10 bases for V and 5 bases for J; bases not matched to a gene: 3. Germline V gene lookup returns CDR1 ENHRY and CDR2 SYGVKD. CDR3 region: CATQGANNEQFF. In DNA form, the CDR3 reads TGTGCCACACAGGGGGCTAACAATGAGCAGTTCTTC.

This clone has only one observation. The rearrangement links TRBV5-6 to TRBJ2-2; 10 bases line up with TRBD1. The CDR3 is 15 amino acids. V lost 3 bases to trimming and J lost 7 bases; unmatched junction nucleotides: 6. Looked up from germline, CDR1 is SGHDT and CDR2 is YYEEEE. The CDR3 DNA is TGTGCCAGCAGCTCTGGGACAGGGGTAAGCGGGGAGCTGTTTTTT. It codes for CASSSGTGVSGELFF.

The rearrangement joins TRBV19 to TRBJ2-5; TRBD1 matches at 7 bases. CDR1 and CDR2 from the germline V gene are LNHDA and SQIVND (reference sequence). The CDR3 sequence is 16 residues long. V dropped 1 base and J dropped 3; count of bases not matched to a gene: 8. For the CDR3, the DNA is TGTGCCAGTAGTATAGGATCCATAGGGGGCAAAGAGACCCAGTACTTC. It specifies CASSIGSIGGKETQYF.

This chain uses TRBV24-1 with TRBJ1-5; 8 positions agree with TRBD1. CDR1 is KGHDR and CDR2 is SFDVKD in the germline V gene. Trimming took 1 base from V and 1 from J; bases not matched to a gene: 5. This CDR3 is built from 17 residues. The CDR3: CATSDFSRGRSNQPQHF. The CDR3 DNA is TGTGCCACCAGTGATTTCTCCAGGGGGCGGAGCAATCAGCCCCAGCATTTT.